Listed below are T cell receptor beta chains from one sample, sequenced in a study of T cell responses to AZD1222 COVID-19 vaccine. TCRdb keeps only in-frame clones here, not all; method: immunoSEQ multiplex PCR. The sample contains around 140,000 clones, roughly 90% of which appear only once. The starting material was peripheral blood, obtained 28 days after the second AZD1222 dose. These TCRs come from an adult who received the AZD1222 COVID-19 vaccine. Both conserved end residues are part of each CDR3. Each record gives: J gene, D gene, clone size, V gene, CDR3 protein, CDR3 DNA. D genes are given only for firm matches. Expanded clones are given a class, and other clones once, few, many or no size at all.

TRBJ2-2,NA,NA,TRBV4-3,CASSHSPRGVRGNTGELFF,TGCGCCAGCAGCCACTCCCCCCGGGGAGTCAGGGGGAACACCGGGGAGCTGTTTTTT
TRBJ1-2,TRBD1,NA,TRBV18,CASSSRQGDLYGYTF,TGTGCCAGCTCCTCCAGACAGGGGGATCTTTATGGCTACACCTTC
TRBJ2-1,TRBD1,few,TRBV14,CASSHRTGGFNEQFF,TGTGCCAGCAGCCATCGGACAGGGGGATTCAATGAGCAGTTCTTC
TRBJ2-5,NA,once,TRBV6-5,CASRTGVVETQYF,TGTGCCAGCAGAACGGGAGTAGTAGAGACCCAGTACTTC
TRBJ2-7,TRBD1,NA,TRBV28,CASSFGQVATYEQYF,TGTGCCAGCAGTTTTGGACAGGTCGCTACCTACGAGCAGTACTTC
TRBJ1-5,TRBD1,NA,TRBV6-5,CASSSLTGSGNQPQHF,TGTGCCAGCAGTTCCCTGACAGGGTCGGGGAATCAGCCCCAGCATTTT
TRBJ2-7,NA,NA,TRBV7-2,CASSLRGVLRNEQYF,TGTGCCAGCAGCTTACGAGGGGTACTCCGGAACGAGCAGTACTTC
TRBJ1-1,NA,NA,TRBV5-1,CASSLVGVRMNTEAFF,TGCGCCAGCAGCTTGGTGGGGGTGAGGATGAACACTGAAGCTTTCTTT
TRBJ2-7,NA,NA,TRBV9,CASSVEAGYAYEQYF,TGTGCCAGCAGCGTAGAGGCGGGTTACGCCTACGAGCAGTACTTC
TRBJ2-1,NA,NA,TRBV9,CASSVEGARNEQFF,TGTGCCAGCAGCGTAGAAGGGGCTCGGAATGAGCAGTTCTTC
TRBJ1-2,NA,NA,TRBV10-1,CATPPGNVYGYTF,TGCGCCACCCCGCCAGGGAATGTCTATGGCTACACCTTC
TRBJ1-3,NA,NA,TRBV4-3,CASSQEGGQYTIYF,TGCGCCAGCAGCCAAGAGGGCGGGCAGTACACCATATATTTT
TRBJ2-5,NA,once,TRBV18,CASSPRGTGLQETQYF,TGTGCCAGCTCACCACGGGGGACGGGGTTACAAGAGACCCAGTACTTC
TRBJ1-4,NA,once,TRBV11-2,CASSFPFVGGQKLFF,TGTGCCAGCAGCTTCCCCTTCGTGGGGGGTCAAAAACTGTTTTTT
TRBJ2-5,NA,NA,TRBV5-1,CASSFRGRGLGETQYF,TGCGCCAGCAGCTTCCGGGGCCGGGGGCTAGGGGAGACCCAGTACTTC
TRBJ1-4,NA,NA,TRBV5-1,CASSPSLGGNEKLFF,TGCGCCAGCAGCCCGTCTCTGGGGGGAAATGAAAAACTGTTTTTT
TRBJ2-1,TRBD2,NA,TRBV5-1,CASSSGLAGGREQFF,TGCGCCAGCAGTTCGGGACTAGCGGGAGGCAGGGAGCAGTTCTTC
TRBJ1-1,NA,NA,TRBV6-6,CASSSLTNTEAFF,TGTGCCAGCAGTTCACTCACGAACACTGAAGCTTTCTTT
TRBJ1-1,TRBD1,NA,TRBV6-4,CASRTGQGAEAFF,TGTGCCAGCAGAACGGGACAGGGGGCTGAAGCTTTCTTT
TRBJ2-7,NA,NA,TRBV5-5,CASSLPLGFSYEQYF,TGTGCCAGCAGCTTGCCCCTCGGGTTCTCGTACGAGCAGTACTTC
TRBJ1-2,TRBD1,NA,TRBV5-5,CASSLRQGVGYGYTF,TGTGCCAGCAGCTTACGTCAGGGGGTCGGCTATGGCTACACCTTC
TRBJ1-6,TRBD1,few,TRBV2,CASSSGTVHSPLHF,TGTGCCAGCAGTTCCGGGACAGTTCATTCACCCCTCCACTTT
TRBJ1-4,NA,NA,TRBV6-5,CASSYSTNEKLFF,TGTGCCAGCAGTTACTCAACTAATGAAAAACTGTTTTTT
TRBJ1-1,NA,NA,TRBV20-1,CSASLGVPNTEAFF,TGCAGTGCTAGTCTGGGGGTGCCTAACACTGAAGCTTTCTTT
TRBJ1-2,TRBD1,NA,TRBV4-2,CASSQAGQENYGYTF,TGTGCCAGCAGCCAAGCGGGACAGGAAAACTATGGCTACACCTTC
TRBJ1-2,NA,NA,TRBV7-9,CASSNPGGEGTLLYGYTF,TGTGCCAGCAGCAACCCGGGGGGGGAGGGAACCCTTCTCTATGGCTACACCTTC
TRBJ1-2,NA,NA,TRBV14,CASSQARTANYGYTF,TGTGCCAGCAGCCAAGCTAGGACAGCTAACTATGGCTACACCTTC
TRBJ2-1,TRBD2,once,TRBV5-1,CASSSTSAGNEQFF,TGCGCCAGCAGCTCGACTAGCGCAGGCAATGAGCAGTTCTTC
TRBJ1-6,NA,once,TRBV6-5,CASSYATAGNSPLHF,TGTGCCAGCAGCTACGCGACAGCAGGGAATTCACCCCTCCACTTT
TRBJ1-4,NA,NA,TRBV5-5,CASSLYGGPNEKLFF,TGTGCCAGCAGCTTGTATGGGGGACCTAATGAAAAACTGTTTTTT
TRBJ2-3,NA,NA,TRBV7-8,CASSLGPSTDTQYF,TGTGCCAGCAGCCTGGGACCGAGCACAGATACGCAGTATTTT
TRBJ2-3,NA,NA,TRBV10-3,CAISGRGGTDTQYF,TGTGCCATCAGTGGTCGTGGTGGCACAGATACGCAGTATTTT